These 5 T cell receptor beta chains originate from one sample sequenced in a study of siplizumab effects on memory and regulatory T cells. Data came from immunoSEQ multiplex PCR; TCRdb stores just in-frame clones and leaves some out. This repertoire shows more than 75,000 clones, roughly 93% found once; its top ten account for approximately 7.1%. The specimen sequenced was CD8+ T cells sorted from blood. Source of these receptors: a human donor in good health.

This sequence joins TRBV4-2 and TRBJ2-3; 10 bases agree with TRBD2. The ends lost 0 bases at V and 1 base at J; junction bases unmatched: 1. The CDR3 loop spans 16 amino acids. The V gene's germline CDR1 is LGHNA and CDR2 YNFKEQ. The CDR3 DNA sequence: TGTGCCAGCAGCCAAGATCTAGCGGGGGGCACAGATACGCAGTATTTT. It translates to CASSQDLAGGTDTQYF.

CDR3 region: CASSESTLTGSSYNEQFF. As DNA, the CDR3 is TGTGCCAGCAGTGAATCGACCCTTACAGGGAGCTCCTACAATGAGCAGTTCTTC. V gene TRBV2 combines with J gene TRBJ2-1, with D maybe TRBD1 (6 bases). Germline-derived CDR1 and CDR2 are SNHLY and FYNNEI. This CDR3 is built from 18 residues. V was shortened by 2 bases and J by 0 bases, with 17 bases between the two germline ends.

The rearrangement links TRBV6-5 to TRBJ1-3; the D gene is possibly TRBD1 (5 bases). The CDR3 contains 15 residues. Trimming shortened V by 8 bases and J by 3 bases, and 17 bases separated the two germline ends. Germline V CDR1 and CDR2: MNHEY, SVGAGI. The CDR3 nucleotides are TGTGCCAGCTCCCTTGGGGGGGGTAGTGGAAACACCATATATTTT. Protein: CASSLGGGSGNTIYF.

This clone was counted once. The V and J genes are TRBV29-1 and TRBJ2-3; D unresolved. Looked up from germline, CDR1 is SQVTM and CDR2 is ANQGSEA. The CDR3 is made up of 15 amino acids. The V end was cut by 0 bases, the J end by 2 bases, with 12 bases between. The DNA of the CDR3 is TGCAGCGTTGAAGAGGGTGGTAGCTCCACAGATACGCAGTATTTT. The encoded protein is CSVEEGGSSTDTQYF.

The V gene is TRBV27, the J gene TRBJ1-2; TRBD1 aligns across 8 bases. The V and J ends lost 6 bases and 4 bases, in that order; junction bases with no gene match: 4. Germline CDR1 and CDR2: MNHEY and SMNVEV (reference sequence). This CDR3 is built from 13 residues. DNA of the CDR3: TGTGCCAGCAGGTACGGACAGGGCTATGGCTACACCTTC. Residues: CASRYGQGYGYTF.